This paragraph reports one T cell receptor (beta chain). This CDR3 has 16 residues. V was clipped by 0 bases and J by 5 bases, with 15 bases between them. The germline gives CDR1 ENHRY, CDR2 SYGVKD. The data were taken from a study of OX40 agonist ivuxolimab in advanced cancers. Using immunoSEQ multiplex PCR, the repertoire was profiled, and TCRdb retains in-frame clones only, with some absent. The sample comprises about 50,000 clones, 70% to 80% of which are singletons, and 1% to 1.5% rests with the top ten. The material was CD4+ or CD8+ T cells sorted from blood, obtained in a trial of the OX40 agonist ivuxolimab. This receptor was obtained from an adult with an advanced solid tumor such as melanoma, head and neck, liver or kidney cancer. V usage is TRBV10-3 and J usage is TRBJ2-3, with a weak D call TRBD2 (6 bases). CDR3 amino acids: CAISESGGRSGDTQYF. CDR3 bases: TGTGCCATCAGTGAGTCGGGTGGGAGGTCAGGAGATACGCAGTATTTT.